This T cell receptor beta chain was sequenced for a study of blood T cell repertoires in COVID-19. Data came from immunoSEQ multiplex PCR; TCRdb stores just in-frame clones and leaves some out. The repertoire has fewer than 250,000 clones, around 82% of them found once; the top ten carry approximately 5%. The CDR3 contains 13 residues. The V gene lost 5 bases and the J gene lost 9 bases, with 16 bases spanning the gap. The germline V gene has CDR1 PRHDT and CDR2 FYEKMQ (reference sequence). This clone was found once. The material sequenced was PBMCs or T cells enriched from blood (not recorded which). The chain recombines TRBV13 with TRBJ2-5; possibly TRBD1 for D (5 bases). The TCR comes from a woman in her fifties or sixties who had been exposed to COVID-19. CDR3 amino acids: CASSLDPLGAQYF. The CDR3 nucleotides are TGTGCCAGCAGCCTCGACCCTTTAGGGGCCCAGTACTTC. The entire variable domain, with the rest obtained from reference TRBV13 and TRBJ2-5, is as follows: AAGVIQSPRHLIKEKRETATLKCYPIPRHDTVYWYQQGPGQDPQFLISFYEKMQSDKGSIPDRFSAQQFSDYHSELNMSSLELGDSALYFCASSLDPLGAQYFGPGTRLLVL.